A selection of T cell receptor beta chains follows, all from one sample in a study of blood T cells in healthy people across ages. TCRdb redid the calling of the 5' RACE reads with MiXCR, one entry per CDR3 protein. This sample has fewer than 750,000 distinct CDR3 sequences; around 48% occur once, and the top ten carry around 25%. Sequencing used blood. These receptors all stem from a man older than 75 in good health. CDR3s include the opening cysteine and the closing phenylalanine or tryptophan. The order of the fields is V gene, J gene, D gene, clone size, CDR3 DNA, CDR3 protein. The D gene is left open where the match is weak. Some rows have no size entry. The others give once, few or many, or a class for an expanded clone.

v_call: TRBV7-2
j_call: TRBJ2-1
d_call: -
clone_size: -
cdr3_nt: TGTGCCAGCAGCTATGGCAGATTCGATGAGCAGTTCTTC
cdr3_aa: CASSYGRFDEQFF

v_call: TRBV6-5
j_call: TRBJ2-1
d_call: TRBD1
clone_size: many
cdr3_nt: TGTGCCAGCAGTAGAGACAGGGTAAGCGCGAATGAGCAGTTCTTC
cdr3_aa: CASSRDRVSANEQFF

v_call: TRBV7-2
j_call: TRBJ2-1
d_call: -
clone_size: -
cdr3_nt: TGTGCCAGCAGCCCGGGGGCGGGACAGTACAATGAGCAGTTCTTC
cdr3_aa: CASSPGAGQYNEQFF

v_call: TRBV29-1
j_call: TRBJ2-7
d_call: TRBD1
clone_size: few
cdr3_nt: TGCAGCGTGAAGGGGACAGGGGGCTACGAGCAGTACTTC
cdr3_aa: CSVKGTGGYEQYF

v_call: TRBV7-2
j_call: TRBJ2-7
d_call: TRBD2
clone_size: many
cdr3_nt: TGCGCCAGCAGCTTGCCTAGCGGAGCCTACGAGCAGTACTTC
cdr3_aa: CASSLPSGAYEQYF

v_call: TRBV7-9
j_call: TRBJ2-7
d_call: TRBD1
clone_size: few
cdr3_nt: TGTGCCAGCAGTTTAGCCGGGACAGACTACGAGCAGTACTTC
cdr3_aa: CASSLAGTDYEQYF

v_call: TRBV5-1
j_call: TRBJ2-7
d_call: TRBD2
clone_size: -
cdr3_nt: TGCGCCAGCAGCTTGGTATCGGCTAGCGGGAGTTACGAGCAGTACTTC
cdr3_aa: CASSLVSASGSYEQYF

v_call: TRBV27
j_call: TRBJ1-4
d_call: -
clone_size: -
cdr3_nt: TGTGCCAGCAGTGACAGAGGGGATAATGAAAAACTGTTTTTT
cdr3_aa: CASSDRGDNEKLFF

v_call: TRBV20-1
j_call: TRBJ2-5
d_call: TRBD2
clone_size: -
cdr3_nt: TGCAGTGCTAGAGACTACAGACTAGCGGGGTGGGGAGAGACCCAGTACTTC
cdr3_aa: CSARDYRLAGWGETQYF

v_call: TRBV7-9
j_call: TRBJ2-1
d_call: -
clone_size: many
cdr3_nt: TGTGCCAGCAGCCCAGCGGTCCACTCCTACAATGAGCAGTTCTTC
cdr3_aa: CASSPAVHSYNEQFF

v_call: TRBV14
j_call: TRBJ2-2
d_call: -
clone_size: -
cdr3_nt: TGTGCCAGCAGATCGTGGACGAACACCGGGGAGCTGTTTTTT
cdr3_aa: CASRSWTNTGELFF

v_call: TRBV7-2
j_call: TRBJ2-7
d_call: TRBD1
clone_size: -
cdr3_nt: TGTGCCAGCACGGAGACAGGGGTTAGCTACGAGCAGTACTTC
cdr3_aa: CASTETGVSYEQYF

v_call: TRBV20-1
j_call: TRBJ2-3
d_call: -
clone_size: once
cdr3_nt: TGCAGTGCTCAGTGGGGATACACAGATACGCAGTATTTT
cdr3_aa: CSAQWGYTDTQYF

v_call: TRBV28
j_call: TRBJ2-1
d_call: -
clone_size: few
cdr3_nt: TGTGCCAGCAGTCCACCCGAGACCTACAATGAGCAGTTCTTC
cdr3_aa: CASSPPETYNEQFF

v_call: TRBV7-3
j_call: TRBJ2-7
d_call: TRBD2
clone_size: few
cdr3_nt: TGTGCCAGCAGCCTAACTAGCGGGGGGGGCTCCTACAATGAGCAGTACTTC
cdr3_aa: CASSLTSGGGSYNEQYF

v_call: TRBV20-1
j_call: TRBJ2-1
d_call: TRBD2
clone_size: few
cdr3_nt: TGCAGTGCTAGATCCGGGACTAGCGGATACAATGAGCAGTTCTTC
cdr3_aa: CSARSGTSGYNEQFF

v_call: TRBV28
j_call: TRBJ1-6
d_call: TRBD1
clone_size: -
cdr3_nt: TGTCTGTCTAGGACAGGGGATTCACCCCTCCACTTT
cdr3_aa: CLSRTGDSPLHF

v_call: TRBV7-2
j_call: TRBJ2-7
d_call: -
clone_size: -
cdr3_nt: TGTGCCAGCAGCGCATCTGGGGCTAGTCAGAACGAGCAGTACTTC
cdr3_aa: CASSASGASQNEQYF

v_call: TRBV3-1
j_call: TRBJ2-7
d_call: -
clone_size: -
cdr3_nt: TGTGCCAGCAGCCAAGATTTAGCCCGGCGGTACGAGCAGTACTTC
cdr3_aa: CASSQDLARRYEQYF

v_call: TRBV6-6
j_call: TRBJ2-1
d_call: TRBD2
clone_size: many
cdr3_nt: TGTGCCAGCAGGGACTCCGGACTAGCGGGAGGCAATGAGCAGTTCTTC
cdr3_aa: CASRDSGLAGGNEQFF

v_call: TRBV7-9
j_call: TRBJ2-3
d_call: -
clone_size: -
cdr3_nt: TGTGCCAGCAGCCCCGGGGGAGACACAGATACGCAGTATTTT
cdr3_aa: CASSPGGDTDTQYF

v_call: TRBV18
j_call: TRBJ2-3
d_call: TRBD1
clone_size: -
cdr3_nt: TGTGCCAGCTCACCGGGACAGGGGGCTGGAGATACGCAGTATTTT
cdr3_aa: CASSPGQGAGDTQYF

v_call: TRBV7-2
j_call: TRBJ2-1
d_call: TRBD2
clone_size: -
cdr3_nt: TGTGCCAGCAGCTCCAGCGGGAGTAGCTCCTACAATGAGCAGTTCTTC
cdr3_aa: CASSSSGSSSYNEQFF

v_call: TRBV20-1
j_call: TRBJ2-3
d_call: TRBD2
clone_size: once
cdr3_nt: TGCAGTGCTATAAGAACCCCTAGCGGGAGTGGGTATACGCAGTATTTT
cdr3_aa: CSAIRTPSGSGYTQYF

v_call: TRBV7-6
j_call: TRBJ2-7
d_call: -
clone_size: few
cdr3_nt: TGTGCCAGCAGCTTAGTGGCGGGGCATCCCTACGAGCAGTACTTC
cdr3_aa: CASSLVAGHPYEQYF

v_call: TRBV13
j_call: TRBJ2-5
d_call: -
clone_size: -
cdr3_nt: TGTGCCAGCAGCTTAGGCGTCCTCTACAATGAGCAGTACTTC
cdr3_aa: CASSLGVLYNEQYF

v_call: TRBV10-3
j_call: TRBJ2-7
d_call: TRBD1
clone_size: -
cdr3_nt: TGTGCCATCAGGACCGGGACAGGGGGCTACGAGCAGTACTTC
cdr3_aa: CAIRTGTGGYEQYF

v_call: TRBV20-1
j_call: TRBJ2-4
d_call: -
clone_size: -
cdr3_nt: TGCAGTGCTCCCCCGGAGGGGGCCAAAAACATTCAGTACTTC
cdr3_aa: CSAPPEGAKNIQYF

v_call: TRBV6-6
j_call: TRBJ2-1
d_call: TRBD2
clone_size: once
cdr3_nt: TGTGCCGGCAGAGGGACTAGCGGGGGGGCCGTTTACAATGAGCAGTTCTTC
cdr3_aa: CAGRGTSGGAVYNEQFF

v_call: TRBV7-2
j_call: TRBJ2-5
d_call: -
clone_size: many
cdr3_nt: TGTGCCAGCAGCTTAGTGGGCAGAGCCCAGTACTTC
cdr3_aa: CASSLVGRAQYF

v_call: TRBV3-1
j_call: TRBJ2-5
d_call: -
clone_size: -
cdr3_nt: TGTGCCAGCAGCCATACTACAGGGTTCCCCCAAGAGACCCAGTACTTC
cdr3_aa: CASSHTTGFPQETQYF

v_call: TRBV27
j_call: TRBJ2-7
d_call: -
clone_size: -
cdr3_nt: TGTGCCAGCAGTGCCCGAGGGGAAAAAAACTACGAGCAGTACTTC
cdr3_aa: CASSARGEKNYEQYF

v_call: TRBV20-1
j_call: TRBJ1-2
d_call: TRBD1
clone_size: -
cdr3_nt: TGCAGTGCTGGGACAGGGGATGCTGGTGGCTACACCTTC
cdr3_aa: CSAGTGDAGGYTF

v_call: TRBV30
j_call: TRBJ1-2
d_call: -
clone_size: few
cdr3_nt: TGTGCCTTTCCGGGGCAGCCTACGAATGGCTACACCTTC
cdr3_aa: CAFPGQPTNGYTF

v_call: TRBV4-1
j_call: TRBJ1-2
d_call: -
clone_size: many
cdr3_nt: TGCGCCAGCAGCCAAGAGCCCGGGGAGAGGAATGGCTACACCTTC
cdr3_aa: CASSQEPGERNGYTF

v_call: TRBV20-1
j_call: TRBJ1-2
d_call: TRBD1
clone_size: few
cdr3_nt: TGCAGTGCAGGGACAGCTTTTAACTATGGCTACACCTTC
cdr3_aa: CSAGTAFNYGYTF

v_call: TRBV6-2/TRBV6-3
j_call: TRBJ2-2
d_call: -
clone_size: -
cdr3_nt: TGTGCCAGCGGGCTTCAGCTGTTTTTT
cdr3_aa: CASGLQLFF

v_call: TRBV7-9
j_call: TRBJ2-7
d_call: -
clone_size: -
cdr3_nt: TGTGCCAGCAGCTTAGTTGCAGAGTACAATGAGCAGTACTTC
cdr3_aa: CASSLVAEYNEQYF

v_call: TRBV7-2
j_call: TRBJ2-1
d_call: -
clone_size: -
cdr3_nt: TGTGCCAGCAGCTTAGAGGCTAGGAGCTACAATGAGCAGTTCTTC
cdr3_aa: CASSLEARSYNEQFF

v_call: TRBV6-5
j_call: TRBJ2-7
d_call: -
clone_size: many
cdr3_nt: TGTGCCAGCAGTTACAACAGGGAAGGCTACGAGCAGTACTTC
cdr3_aa: CASSYNREGYEQYF

v_call: TRBV20-1
j_call: TRBJ2-1
d_call: -
clone_size: few
cdr3_nt: TGCAGTGCTAGAGCAGACTCCCTCGGGGAGCAGTTCTTC
cdr3_aa: CSARADSLGEQFF

v_call: TRBV12-3/TRBV12-4
j_call: TRBJ2-7
d_call: -
clone_size: -
cdr3_nt: TGTGCCAGCAGTTTAGCGGGATCGGCAGGGGTCGAGCAGTACTTC
cdr3_aa: CASSLAGSAGVEQYF

v_call: TRBV7-8
j_call: TRBJ2-7
d_call: -
clone_size: -
cdr3_nt: TGTGCCAGCAGCTTAGAAGTAGCGGACCTCACCTACGAGCAGTACTTC
cdr3_aa: CASSLEVADLTYEQYF

v_call: TRBV18
j_call: TRBJ1-2
d_call: -
clone_size: few
cdr3_nt: TGTGCCAGCTCACCCGAAAGCAGGGCTAACTATGGCTACACCTTC
cdr3_aa: CASSPESRANYGYTF

v_call: TRBV5-1
j_call: TRBJ2-5
d_call: TRBD2
clone_size: -
cdr3_nt: TGCGCCAGCAGCGGGGGACTAGACCAAGAGACCCAGTACTTC
cdr3_aa: CASSGGLDQETQYF

v_call: TRBV20-1
j_call: TRBJ2-5
d_call: TRBD2
clone_size: once
cdr3_nt: TGCAGTGCTAGCCTCAGCGGGACGGTTGAGACCCAGTACTTC
cdr3_aa: CSASLSGTVETQYF

v_call: TRBV5-4
j_call: TRBJ2-3
d_call: -
clone_size: few
cdr3_nt: TGTGCCAGCAGCGGACAGACTAGCACAGATACGCAGTATTTT
cdr3_aa: CASSGQTSTDTQYF

v_call: TRBV27
j_call: TRBJ2-3
d_call: -
clone_size: -
cdr3_nt: TGTGCCAGTCAGATCGCAGATACGCAGTATTTT
cdr3_aa: CASQIADTQYF

v_call: TRBV12-3/TRBV12-4
j_call: TRBJ2-5
d_call: -
clone_size: few
cdr3_nt: TGTGCCAGCAGCTCCTACCTATGGGAGACCCAGTACTTC
cdr3_aa: CASSSYLWETQYF

v_call: TRBV20-1
j_call: TRBJ2-7
d_call: TRBD2
clone_size: -
cdr3_nt: TGCAGTGCTAGAGGGCCAAGCGGGAGGCCCTCCTACGAGCAGTACTTC
cdr3_aa: CSARGPSGRPSYEQYF

v_call: TRBV6-2/TRBV6-3
j_call: TRBJ2-7
d_call: -
clone_size: many
cdr3_nt: TGTGCCAGCAGGGGCAGGTCCTCCACCGAGCAGTACTTC
cdr3_aa: CASRGRSSTEQYF

v_call: TRBV4-1
j_call: TRBJ1-2
d_call: -
clone_size: -
cdr3_nt: TGCGCCAGCAGCCAAAATCAGGGGTCCGCTACCTATGGCTACACCTTC
cdr3_aa: CASSQNQGSATYGYTF

v_call: TRBV12-3/TRBV12-4
j_call: TRBJ2-1
d_call: -
clone_size: -
cdr3_nt: TGTGCCAGCAGTCCGCAGGACAATGAGCAGTTCTTC
cdr3_aa: CASSPQDNEQFF

v_call: TRBV14
j_call: TRBJ2-1
d_call: -
clone_size: -
cdr3_nt: TGTGCCAGCACCCAGGGGGCTAGCGGGAACAATGAGCAGTTCTTC
cdr3_aa: CASTQGASGNNEQFF

v_call: TRBV9
j_call: TRBJ2-3
d_call: TRBD2
clone_size: few
cdr3_nt: TGTGCCAGCAGCGTTAATCCCCCGACTAGCGGGGCCCCCGCGGATACGCAGTATTTT
cdr3_aa: CASSVNPPTSGAPADTQYF

v_call: TRBV20-1
j_call: TRBJ2-7
d_call: TRBD2
clone_size: -
cdr3_nt: TGCAGTGCGCAGACTAGCCTAACTTCCTACGAGCAGTACTTC
cdr3_aa: CSAQTSLTSYEQYF

v_call: TRBV7-3
j_call: TRBJ2-1
d_call: -
clone_size: few
cdr3_nt: TGTGCCAGCAGCTTGCTGGCGGGGTTCTCCTACAATGAGCAGTTCTTC
cdr3_aa: CASSLLAGFSYNEQFF